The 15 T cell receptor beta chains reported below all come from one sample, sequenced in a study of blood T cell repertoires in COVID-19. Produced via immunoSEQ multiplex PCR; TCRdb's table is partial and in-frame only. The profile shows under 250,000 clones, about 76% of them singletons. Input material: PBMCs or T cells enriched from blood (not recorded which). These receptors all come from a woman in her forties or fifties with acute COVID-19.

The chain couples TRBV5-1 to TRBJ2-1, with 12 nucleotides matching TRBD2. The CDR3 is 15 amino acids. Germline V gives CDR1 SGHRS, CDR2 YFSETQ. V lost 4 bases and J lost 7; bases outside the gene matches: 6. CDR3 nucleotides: TGCGCCAGCAGCAGCACTAGCGGGAGGTATAATGAGCAGTTCTTC. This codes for CASSSTSGRYNEQFF. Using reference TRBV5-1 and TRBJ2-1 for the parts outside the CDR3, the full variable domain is KAGVTQTPRYLIKTRGQQVTLSCSPISGHRSVSWYQQTPGQGLQFLFEYFSETQRNKGNFPGRFSGRQFSNSRSEMNVSTLELGDSALYLCASSSTSGRYNEQFFGPGTRLTVL.

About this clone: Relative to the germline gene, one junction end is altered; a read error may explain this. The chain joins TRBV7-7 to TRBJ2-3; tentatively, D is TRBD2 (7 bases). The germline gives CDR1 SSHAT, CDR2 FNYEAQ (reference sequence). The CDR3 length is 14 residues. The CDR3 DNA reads TGTGCTAGCAGCTTAGTTGCGGGGGCCGGTACGCAGTATTTT. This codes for CASSLVAGAGTQYF.

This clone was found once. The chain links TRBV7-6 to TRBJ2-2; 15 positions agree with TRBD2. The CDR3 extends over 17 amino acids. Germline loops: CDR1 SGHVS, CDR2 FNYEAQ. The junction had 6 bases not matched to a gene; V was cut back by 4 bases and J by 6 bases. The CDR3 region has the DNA TGTGCCAGCAGCTGGACTAGCGGGAGGGGAGACCCCGGGGAGCTGTTTTTT. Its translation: CASSWTSGRGDPGELFF.

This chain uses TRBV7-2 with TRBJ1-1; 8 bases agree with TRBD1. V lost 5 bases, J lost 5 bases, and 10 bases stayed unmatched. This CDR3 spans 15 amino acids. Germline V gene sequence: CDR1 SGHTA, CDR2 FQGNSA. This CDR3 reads CASSEQQGGKTEAFF. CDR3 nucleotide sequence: TGTGCCAGCAGCGAACAACAGGGGGGGAAAACTGAAGCTTTCTTT.

The CDR3 sequence: CASSLARVDKNIQYF. The CDR3 DNA sequence: TGTGCCAGCAGCTTAGCTCGAGTCGATAAAAACATTCAGTACTTC. The chain couples TRBV7-9 to TRBJ2-4; D is uncertain. The V end lost 0 bases, the J end lost 4 bases, and 10 bases lay between the germline ends. This CDR3 spans 15 amino acids. The germline gives CDR1 SEHNR, CDR2 FQNEAQ (reference sequence).

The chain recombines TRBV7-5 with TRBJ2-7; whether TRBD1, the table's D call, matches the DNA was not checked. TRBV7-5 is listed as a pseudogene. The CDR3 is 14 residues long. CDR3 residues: CVRSSRTGTYEQYF. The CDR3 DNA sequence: TGTGTCAGAAGCTCCCGGACAGGAACCTACGAGCAGTACTTC.

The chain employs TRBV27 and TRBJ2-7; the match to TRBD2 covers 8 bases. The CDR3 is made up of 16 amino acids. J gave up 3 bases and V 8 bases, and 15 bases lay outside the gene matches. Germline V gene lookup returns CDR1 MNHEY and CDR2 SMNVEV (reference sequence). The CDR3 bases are TGTGCCAGCCAGGATCGGGGGGGAAACTTATACTACGAGCAGTACTTC. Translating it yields CASQDRGGNLYYEQYF.

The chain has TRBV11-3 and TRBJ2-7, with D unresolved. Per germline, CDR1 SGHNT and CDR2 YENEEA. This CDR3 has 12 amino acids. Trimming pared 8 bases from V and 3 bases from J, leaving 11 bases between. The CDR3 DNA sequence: TGTGCCAGCGGGCGTGACGGCTACGAGCAGTACTTC. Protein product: CASGRDGYEQYF.

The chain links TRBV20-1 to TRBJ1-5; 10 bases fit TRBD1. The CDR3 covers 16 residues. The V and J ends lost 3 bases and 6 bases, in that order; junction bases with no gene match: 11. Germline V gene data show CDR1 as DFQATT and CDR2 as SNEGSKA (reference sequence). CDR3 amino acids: CSASSIGTGESQPQHF. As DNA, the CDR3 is TGCAGTGCTAGTAGCATCGGGACAGGGGAGTCTCAGCCCCAGCATTTT.

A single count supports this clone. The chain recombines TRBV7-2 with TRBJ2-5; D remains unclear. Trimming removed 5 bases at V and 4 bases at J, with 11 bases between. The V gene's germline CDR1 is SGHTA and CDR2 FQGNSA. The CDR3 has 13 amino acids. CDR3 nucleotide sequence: TGTGCCAGCAGCACACATCGACTAGAGACCCAGTACTTC. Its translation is CASSTHRLETQYF.

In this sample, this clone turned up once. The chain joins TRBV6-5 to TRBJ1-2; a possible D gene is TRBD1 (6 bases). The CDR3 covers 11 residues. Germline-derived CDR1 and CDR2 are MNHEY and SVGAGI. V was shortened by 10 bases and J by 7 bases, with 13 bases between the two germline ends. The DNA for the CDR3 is TGTGCCACGGTAACAGGGACTGGCTACACCTTC. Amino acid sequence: CATVTGTGYTF.

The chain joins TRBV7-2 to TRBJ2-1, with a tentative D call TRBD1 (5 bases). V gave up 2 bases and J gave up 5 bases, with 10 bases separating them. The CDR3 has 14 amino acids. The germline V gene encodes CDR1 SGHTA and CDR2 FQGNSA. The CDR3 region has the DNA TGTGCCAGCAGCTTAACTTCCAGGGACAATGAGCAGTTCTTC. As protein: CASSLTSRDNEQFF.

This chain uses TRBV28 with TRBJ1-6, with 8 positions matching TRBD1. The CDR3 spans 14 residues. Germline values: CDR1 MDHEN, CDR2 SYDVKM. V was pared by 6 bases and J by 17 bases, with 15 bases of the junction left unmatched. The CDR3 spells CASRMGQARSGIHF. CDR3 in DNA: TGTGCCAGCAGAATGGGACAGGCCCGTTCCGGGATCCACTTT. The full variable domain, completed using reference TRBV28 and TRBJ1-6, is DVKVTQSSRYLVKRTGEKVFLECVQDMDHENMFWYRQDPGLGLRLIYFSYDVKMKEKGDIPEGYSVSREKKERFSLILESASTNQTSMYLCASRMGQARSGIHFGNGTRLTVT.

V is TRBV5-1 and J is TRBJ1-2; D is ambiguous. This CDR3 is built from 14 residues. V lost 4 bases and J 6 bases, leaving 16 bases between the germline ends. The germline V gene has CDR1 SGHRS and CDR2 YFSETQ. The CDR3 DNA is TGCGCCAGCAGCACGGAGGGTACTGTGGATGGCTACACCTTC. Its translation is CASSTEGTVDGYTF.

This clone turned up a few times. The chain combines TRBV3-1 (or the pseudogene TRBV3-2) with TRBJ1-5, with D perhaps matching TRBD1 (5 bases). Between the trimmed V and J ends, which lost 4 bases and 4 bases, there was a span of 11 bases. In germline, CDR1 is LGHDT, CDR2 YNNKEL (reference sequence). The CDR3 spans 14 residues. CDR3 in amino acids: CASSRGGANQPQHF. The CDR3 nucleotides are TGTGCCAGCAGCCGGGGCGGGGCAAATCAGCCCCAGCATTTT.